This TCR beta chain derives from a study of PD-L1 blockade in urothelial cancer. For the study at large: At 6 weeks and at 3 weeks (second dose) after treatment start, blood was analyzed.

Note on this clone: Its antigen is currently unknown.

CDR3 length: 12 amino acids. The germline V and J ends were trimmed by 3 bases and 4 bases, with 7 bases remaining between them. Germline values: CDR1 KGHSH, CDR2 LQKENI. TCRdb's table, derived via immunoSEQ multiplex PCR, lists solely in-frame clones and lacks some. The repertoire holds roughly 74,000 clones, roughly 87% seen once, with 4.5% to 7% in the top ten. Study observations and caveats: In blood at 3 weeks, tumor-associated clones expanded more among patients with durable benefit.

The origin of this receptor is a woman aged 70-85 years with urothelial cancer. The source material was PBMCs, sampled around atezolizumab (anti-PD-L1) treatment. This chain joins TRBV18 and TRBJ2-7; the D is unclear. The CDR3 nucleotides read TGTGCCAGCTCACCGGGCAGATACGAGCAGTACTTC. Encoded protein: CASSPGRYEQYF. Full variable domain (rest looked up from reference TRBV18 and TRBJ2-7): NAGVMQNPRHLVRRRGQEARLRCSPMKGHSHVYWYRQLPEEGLKFMVYLQKENIIDESGMPKERFSAEFPKEGPSILRIQQVVRGDSAAYFCASSPGRYEQYFGPGTRLTVT.